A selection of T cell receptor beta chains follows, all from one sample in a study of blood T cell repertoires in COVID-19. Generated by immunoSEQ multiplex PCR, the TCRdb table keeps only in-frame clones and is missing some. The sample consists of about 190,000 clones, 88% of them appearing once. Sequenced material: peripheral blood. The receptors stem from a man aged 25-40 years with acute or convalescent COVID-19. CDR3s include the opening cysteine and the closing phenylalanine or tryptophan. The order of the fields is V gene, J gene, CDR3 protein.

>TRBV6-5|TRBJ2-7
CASSRSRGISYEQYF
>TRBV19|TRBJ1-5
CASSIYRDEQPQHF
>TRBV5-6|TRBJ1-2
CASSLGQNYGYTF
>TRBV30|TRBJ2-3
CAWRGSGRVTQYF
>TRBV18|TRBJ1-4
CASSPRQGTNEKLFF
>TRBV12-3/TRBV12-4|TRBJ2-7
CASTRAPYEQYF
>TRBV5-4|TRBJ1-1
CASSLDLANTEAFF
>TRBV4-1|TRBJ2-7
CASSQRSGSSYEQYF
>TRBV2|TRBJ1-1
CASSEDRVTEAFF
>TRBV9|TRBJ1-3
CASSYGGPSGNTIYF
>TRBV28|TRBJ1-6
CASRVQGPNNSPLHF
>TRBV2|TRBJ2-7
CASSERGPWLAGTYEQYF
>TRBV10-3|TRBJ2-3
CAISRDRKTDTQYF
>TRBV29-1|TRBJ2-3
CSVAGQGTDTQYF
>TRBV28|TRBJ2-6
CASSTPTGRNSSGANVLTF
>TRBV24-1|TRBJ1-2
CATSDSLDREGYTF
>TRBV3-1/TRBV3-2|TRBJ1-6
CASSLGQGQGSPLHF
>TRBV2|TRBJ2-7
CARAGTGGSYEQYF
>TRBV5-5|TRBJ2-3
CASSWDTLAGYTQYF
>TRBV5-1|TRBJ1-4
CASSLTGTATNEKLFF